This T cell receptor (beta chain) was found in a study of blood T cell repertoires in COVID-19. Study at large: Samples of COVID-19 (acute and convalescent) were obtained from the United States, Italy and Spain. From T cells, B-cell-depleted T cells, or PBMCs came the material, which was cDNA or gDNA.

Original handling: The authors estimated nucleated cell counts from reference gene primer amplification. Using immunoSEQ multiplex PCR, the repertoire was profiled, and TCRdb retains in-frame clones only, with some absent. For V, J and clone size, that table is used; D and trimming come from the DNA. The data contain about 300,000 clones, roughly 80% of them singletons. V gave up 9 bases and J gave up 0 bases; unmatched junction bases: 12. This CDR3 has 17 amino acids. Germline V gene data show CDR1 as LNHDA and CDR2 as SQIVND (reference sequence). The chain has TRBV19 and TRBJ2-1, with 9 bases that match TRBD2. The source of this sequence is a human donor with COVID-19, enrolled during active disease. The donor label of this sample is uncertain. The sample consisted of peripheral blood. The CDR3 DNA sequence: TGTGCCAGCAGACTAACGGCGGGAGGGAGCTCCTACAATGAGCAGTTCTTC. Translated, it gives CASRLTAGGSSYNEQFF.